Presented here are 30 T cell receptor beta chains from one specimen sequenced in a study of blood T cell repertoires in COVID-19. TCRdb's table, derived via immunoSEQ multiplex PCR, lists solely in-frame clones and lacks some. The sample has about 120,000 clones, 82% seen once. Sequencing was done on a sample of peripheral blood. All receptors derive from a woman in her seventies with acute or convalescent COVID-19.

The chain employs TRBV28 and TRBJ2-1, with TRBD2 identical over 7 bases. The junction had 14 bases not matched to a gene; V was cut back by 5 bases and J by 4 bases. Per germline, CDR1 MDHEN and CDR2 SYDVKM. The CDR3 spans 17 residues. The CDR3 region is CASSMSGYWEGYNEQFF. The CDR3 DNA reads as TGTGCCAGCAGTATGAGCGGGTATTGGGAGGGGTACAATGAGCAGTTCTTC.

V usage is TRBV4-1 and J usage is TRBJ1-1; 8 bases map to TRBD1. CDR3 length: 15 residues. In germline, CDR1 is MGHRA, CDR2 YSYEKL. Trimming took 4 bases from V and 2 from J; bases not matched to a gene: 6. The DNA of the CDR3 is TGCGCCAGCAGCCGAGGACAGGGACCCAACACTGAAGCTTTCTTT. Protein: CASSRGQGPNTEAFF.

This chain links TRBV30 with TRBJ2-3, with D possibly being TRBD2 (5 bases). Trimming stripped 7 bases from V and 2 bases from J, with 13 bases between. CDR3 length: 13 amino acids. From germline, CDR1 is GTSNPN and CDR2 SVGIG (reference sequence). CDR3: CALARGHTDTQYF. The CDR3 DNA reads as TGTGCCTTGGCCCGCGGGCACACAGATACGCAGTATTTT.

The chain carries TRBV24-1 and TRBJ1-2; 7 bases line up with TRBD1. Germline CDR1 reads KGHDR; CDR2 reads SFDVKD. V shed 4 bases, J shed 8 bases, and the junction held 9 bases outside the gene matches. CDR3 length equals 14 residues. CDR3 DNA sequence: TGTGCCACCAGTGACACGGACAGGAGGTCAGGCTACACCTTC. It encodes CATSDTDRRSGYTF.

The CDR3 nucleotides read TGTGCCAGCAGCCGTGGGGCGGGGGAGAGGTACGAGCAGTACTTC. This encodes CASSRGAGERYEQYF. This sequence joins TRBV7-9 and TRBJ2-7; 7 bases line up with TRBD2. The trim removed 5 bases at V and 4 bases at J, leaving 11 bases unmatched. This CDR3 spans 15 amino acids. The germline gives CDR1 SEHNR, CDR2 FQNEAQ (reference sequence). Full variable domain (missing parts from reference TRBV7-9 and TRBJ2-7): DTGVSQNPRHKITKRGQNVTFRCDPISEHNRLYWYRQTLGQGPEFLTYFQNEAQLEKSRLLSDRFSAERPKGSFSTLEIQRTEQGDSAMYLCASSRGAGERYEQYFGPGTRLTVT.

The V and J genes are TRBV10-3 and TRBJ1-3; D remains ambiguous. Trimming took 4 bases from V and 7 from J, leaving 11 bases between them. Germline V gene lookup returns CDR1 ENHRY and CDR2 SYGVKD. This CDR3 has 13 amino acids. CDR3 bases: TGTGCCATCAGTGGCCTGGTCGGGAACACCATATATTTT. The encoded protein is CAISGLVGNTIYF.

The chain uses TRBV7-8 and TRBJ1-5; a possible D gene is TRBD1 (6 bases). Germline V CDR1 and CDR2: SGHVS, FQNEAQ. The CDR3 is 15 amino acids. The V end lost 2 bases, the J end lost 8 bases, and 16 bases lay between the germline ends. Here the CDR3 DNA reads TGTGCCAGCAGCTTAAAAGCACAGGGTCCGGAGCCCCAGCATTTT. Translation gives CASSLKAQGPEPQHF. The full variable domain, its missing parts supplied by reference TRBV7-8 and TRBJ1-5, is GAGVSQSPRYKVAKRGQDVALRCDPISGHVSLFWYQQALGQGPEFLTYFQNEAQLDKSGLPSDRFFAERPEGSVSTLKIQRTQQEDSAVYLCASSLKAQGPEPQHFGDGTRLSIL.

In its sample, this clone was seen once. The gene calls are TRBV25-1 and TRBJ1-4; TRBD1 might be the D (5 bases). V was shortened by 3 bases and J by 7 bases, with 18 bases between the two germline ends. Looked up from germline, CDR1 is MGHDK and CDR2 is SYGVNS. This CDR3 region has 16 residues. CDR3 amino acids: CASSDSRAGNIEKLFF. As DNA, the CDR3 is TGTGCCAGCAGTGATTCCAGGGCAGGAAATATTGAAAAACTGTTTTTT.

This clone was counted a single time. This rearrangement joins TRBV5-4 to TRBJ1-5; maybe TRBD1 (6 bases). The CDR3 totals 13 residues. Germline V gene data show CDR1 as SGHNT and CDR2 as YYREEE (reference sequence). V lost 5 bases, J lost 5 bases, and 11 bases lay in between. CDR3 residues: CASSPGVDQPQHF. DNA for the CDR3: TGTGCCAGCAGTCCAGGGGTAGATCAGCCCCAGCATTTT. The complete variable domain, with remaining parts taken from reference TRBV5-4 and TRBJ1-5, reads ETGVTQSPTHLIKTRGQQVTLRCSSQSGHNTVSWYQQALGQGPQFIFQYYREEENGRGNFPPRFSGLQFPNYSSELNVNALELDDSALYLCASSPGVDQPQHFGDGTRLSIL.

A few counts support this clone. CDR3 in amino acids: CATHSGGHGTGELFF. Here the CDR3 DNA reads TGTGCCACCCACTCCGGGGGTCACGGCACCGGGGAGCTGTTTTTT. V gene TRBV24-1 combines with J gene TRBJ2-2; D might be TRBD2 (6 bases). This CDR3 spans 15 amino acids. CDR1 and CDR2 from the germline V gene are KGHDR and SFDVKD. V dropped 9 bases and J dropped 4 bases, with 17 bases sitting between them.

This clone was picked up a small number of times. The chain has TRBV27 and TRBJ2-1, with a possible D match to TRBD1 (5 bases). The CDR3 spans 13 residues. Germline values: CDR1 MNHEY, CDR2 SMNVEV (reference sequence). Between the trimmed V and J ends, which lost 1 base and 8 bases, there was a span of 9 bases. The CDR3 protein is CASSLWKGYEQFF. The CDR3 bases are TGTGCCAGCAGTTTATGGAAGGGGTATGAGCAGTTCTTC.

The chain is built from TRBV5-1 and TRBJ2-2; 7 nucleotides agree with TRBD1. Germline CDR1 reads SGHRS; CDR2 reads YFSETQ. The CDR3 contains 14 residues. J lost 4 bases, V lost 2 bases, and 2 bases had no gene match. CDR3 bases: TGCGCCAGCAGCTTACAGGGGCTCACCGGGGAGCTGTTTTTT. Protein sequence: CASSLQGLTGELFF.

The chain employs TRBV21-1 and TRBJ1-5; the D call in the table, TRBD1, was not verified against the DNA. TRBV21-1 is a documented pseudogene. The CDR3 is 16 residues long. The CDR3 here is CASSKEGQYSNQPQHF. In nucleotides, the CDR3 is TGTGCCAGCAGCAAAGAGGGGCAGTATAGCAATCAGCCCCAGCATTTT.

The chain employs TRBV4-3 and TRBJ1-4, with TRBD1 matching over 9 bases. Unmatched junction bases numbered 8, after V lost 4 bases and J lost 8 bases. The germline V gene encodes CDR1 LGHNA and CDR2 YSLEER. The CDR3 totals 15 residues. CDR3 bases: TGCGCCAGCAGCCTATCGGGACAGGGTAGGGAAAAACTGTTTTTT. Encoded protein: CASSLSGQGREKLFF.

The J gene is TRBJ1-6, the V gene TRBV30; maybe TRBD1 (5 bases). Deletions cut 1 base from V and 9 bases from J, with 19 bases between. The germline CDR1 and CDR2 sequences are GTSNPN and SVGIG (reference sequence). CDR3 length: 16 residues. The CDR3: CAWSGAIGGEGSPLHF. In DNA form, the CDR3 reads TGTGCCTGGAGTGGGGCCATCGGAGGGGAAGGTTCACCCCTCCACTTT. Full variable domain (missing parts from reference TRBV30 and TRBJ1-6): SQTIHQWPATLVQPVGSPLSLECTVEGTSNPNLYWYRQAAGRGLQLLFYSVGIGQISSEVPQNLSASRPQDRQFILSSKKLLLSDSGFYLCAWSGAIGGEGSPLHFGNGTRLTVT.

V and J are TRBV6-1 and TRBJ2-7; tentative D call: TRBD2 (7 bases). The germline V gene has CDR1 MNHNS and CDR2 SASEGT. The CDR3 consists of 15 residues. V dropped 3 bases and J dropped 0 bases, with 12 bases sitting between them. CDR3 residues: CASSDGGGLSYEQYV. DNA of the CDR3: TGTGCCAGCAGTGACGGCGGGGGCCTCTCCTACGAGCAGTACGTC.

The chain has TRBV4-3 and TRBJ1-6, with D tentatively TRBD1 (6 bases). The CDR3 extends over 15 amino acids. V was trimmed by 1 base and J by 7 bases, leaving 11 bases between them. Per the germline V gene, CDR1 is LGHNA and CDR2 is YSLEER. The CDR3 loop reads CASSQGFRGNSPLHF. The CDR3 nucleotides read TGCGCCAGCAGCCAAGGTTTCAGGGGCAATTCACCCCTCCACTTT.

This chain links TRBV2 with TRBJ2-1; 10 bases are a match to TRBD1. V trimming: 6 bases; J trimming: 3 bases; junction bases outside the gene matches: 14. CDR3 length equals 18 residues. Per germline, CDR1 SNHLY and CDR2 FYNNEI. The CDR3 sequence is CASRQGRQGAQDYNEQFF. The CDR3 DNA is TGTGCCAGCAGGCAGGGGCGACAGGGGGCGCAGGACTACAATGAGCAGTTCTTC.

This sequence joins TRBV6-2 or TRBV6-3 and TRBJ1-4; maybe TRBD1 (5 bases). This CDR3 is built from 15 residues. Germline V lookup: CDR1 MNHEY, CDR2 SVGEGT. V gave up 0 bases and J gave up 7 bases, with 12 bases separating them. Here the CDR3 reads CASSYSNGGGEKLFF. The CDR3 DNA reads as TGTGCCAGCAGTTACTCGAATGGGGGAGGTGAAAAACTGTTTTTT.

This chain connects TRBV2 to TRBJ2-7, with D tentatively TRBD1 (6 bases). V lost 5 bases and J lost 3, with 8 bases in between. The CDR3 has 12 residues. Germline CDR1 SNHLY, CDR2 FYNNEI. The CDR3 coding sequence is TGTGCCAGCAGTAGGACAGACTACGAGCAGTACGTC. It encodes CASSRTDYEQYV.

V gene TRBV29-1 combines with J gene TRBJ2-1; no clear D. The CDR3 length is 12 residues. CDR1 and CDR2 (germline): SQVTM, ANQGSEA. The germline V and J ends were trimmed by 5 bases and 7 bases, with 12 bases remaining between them. In DNA form, the CDR3 reads TGCAGCGTTTCCTACTATACTAATGAGCAGTTCTTC. It encodes CSVSYYTNEQFF.

This clone appeared once. The rearrangement uses TRBV15 and TRBJ2-1; D is perhaps TRBD2 (6 bases). The CDR3 consists of 20 residues. V was trimmed by 0 bases and J by 6 bases, leaving 27 bases between them. From germline, CDR1 is LNHNV and CDR2 YYDKDF (reference sequence). CDR3 sequence reads: CATSRDILQGEWTISNEQFF. CDR3 nucleotide sequence: TGTGCCACCAGCAGAGATATCCTCCAAGGCGAATGGACTATTTCCAATGAGCAGTTCTTC.

The chain joins TRBV19 to TRBJ1-2; D gene uncertain. V lost 5 bases, J lost 8 bases, and 15 bases lay in between. This CDR3 has 13 amino acids. Germline V gives CDR1 LNHDA, CDR2 SQIVND (reference sequence). The CDR3 nucleotides read TGTGCCAGTAGTTTGCGGCCCGCTTGGGGCTACACCTTC. Translation: CASSLRPAWGYTF.

This clone occurred once. The chain carries TRBV30 and TRBJ2-7; TRBD2 aligns across 9 bases. With V trimmed by 0 bases and J by 5 bases, 8 bases remained unmatched. Germline lookup yields CDR1 GTSNPN and CDR2 SVGIG (reference sequence). CDR3 length equals 15 residues. CDR3 DNA sequence: TGTGCCTGGAGTGTACTTCTAGCGGGGACCCACGAGCAGTACTTC. This sequence encodes CAWSVLLAGTHEQYF.

The chain has TRBV7-2 and TRBJ2-1, with unresolved D. The ends were cut back, 1 base at V and 4 bases at J, with 8 bases in the middle. Looked up from germline, CDR1 is SGHTA and CDR2 is FQGNSA. The CDR3 loop spans 14 amino acids. The chain's CDR3 is CASSLEFRYNEQFF. The CDR3 DNA sequence: TGTGCCAGCAGCTTAGAGTTCAGGTACAATGAGCAGTTCTTC.

This chain joins TRBV5-6 and TRBJ1-5, with D perhaps TRBD1 (6 bases). Germline values: CDR1 SGHDT, CDR2 YYEEEE. The CDR3 is made up of 15 amino acids. Trimming took 2 bases from V and 0 from J, leaving 9 bases between them. CDR3 coding DNA: TGTGCCAGCAGCTTCCACAGGGCTAGCAATCAGCCCCAGCATTTT. This encodes CASSFHRASNQPQHF.

The chain uses TRBV29-1 and TRBJ1-2; 7 bases are a match to TRBD1. This CDR3 spans 13 amino acids. From germline, CDR1 is SQVTM and CDR2 ANQGSEA. V was clipped by 7 bases and J by 4 bases; unmatched bases: 9. The CDR3 spells CSGEDREGYGYTF. CDR3 bases: TGCAGCGGGGAAGACAGGGAGGGCTATGGCTACACCTTC.

DNA of the CDR3: TGTGCCAGCAGTGCAAAGCAATCTAACTATGGCTACACCTTC. Protein sequence: CASSAKQSNYGYTF. The V and J genes are TRBV2 and TRBJ1-2, with D hard to call. The CDR3 is 14 amino acids. Trimming took 4 bases from V and 0 from J, leaving 9 bases between them. Germline V gene lookup returns CDR1 SNHLY and CDR2 FYNNEI.

The rearrangement joins TRBV5-1 to TRBJ2-2; weak D call: TRBD1 (6 bases). The V end was cut by 4 bases, the J end by 6 bases, with 7 bases between. The length of the CDR3 is 12 residues. The germline V gene encodes CDR1 SGHRS and CDR2 YFSETQ. CDR3 nucleotide sequence: TGCGCCAGCAGCGCAGGGGCCGGGGAGCTGTTTTTT. Protein sequence: CASSAGAGELFF.

The chain carries TRBV6-2 or TRBV6-3 and TRBJ1-1, with a possible D match to TRBD1 (5 bases). The germline CDR1 and CDR2 sequences are MNHEY and SVGEGT. The CDR3 is 14 residues long. V lost 4 bases to trimming and J lost 3 bases, with 12 bases between them. The CDR3 nucleotides are TGTGCCAGCAGTTCGTCCAGGGTTTACACTGAAGCTTTCTTT. Translating gives CASSSSRVYTEAFF.